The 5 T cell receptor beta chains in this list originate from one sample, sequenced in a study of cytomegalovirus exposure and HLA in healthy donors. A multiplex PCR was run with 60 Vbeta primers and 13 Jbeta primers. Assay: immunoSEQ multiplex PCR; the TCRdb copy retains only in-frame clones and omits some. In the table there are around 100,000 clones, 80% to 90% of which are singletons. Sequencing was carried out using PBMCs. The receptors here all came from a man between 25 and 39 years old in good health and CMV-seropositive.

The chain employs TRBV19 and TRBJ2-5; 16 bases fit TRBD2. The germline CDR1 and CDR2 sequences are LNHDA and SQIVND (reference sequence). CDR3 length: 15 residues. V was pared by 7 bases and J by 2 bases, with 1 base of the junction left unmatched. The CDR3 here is CASKGLAGGQETQYF. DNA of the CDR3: TGTGCCAGTAAGGGACTAGCGGGAGGGCAAGAGACCCAGTACTTC.

CDR3 loop: CASSLNPTVPNGYTF. The CDR3 coding sequence is TGTGCCAGCAGCTTAAACCCGACAGTTCCGAATGGCTACACCTTC. The rearrangement links TRBV7-2 to TRBJ1-2; D might be TRBD1 (5 bases). The CDR3 length is 15 residues. CDR1 is SGHTA and CDR2 is FQGNSA in the germline V gene. With 2 bases removed from V and 6 bases from J, the gap between germline ends came to 16 bases.

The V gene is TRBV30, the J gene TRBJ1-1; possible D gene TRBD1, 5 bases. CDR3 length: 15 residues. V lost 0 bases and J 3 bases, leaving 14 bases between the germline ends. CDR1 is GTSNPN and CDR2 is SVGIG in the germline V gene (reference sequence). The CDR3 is CAWSVRSRADTEAFF. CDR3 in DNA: TGTGCCTGGAGTGTACGGTCCAGGGCTGACACTGAAGCTTTCTTT.

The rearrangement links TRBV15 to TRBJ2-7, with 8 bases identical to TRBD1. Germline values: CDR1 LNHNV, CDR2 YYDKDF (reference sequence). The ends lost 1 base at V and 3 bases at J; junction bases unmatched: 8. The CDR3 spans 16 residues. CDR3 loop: CATSRGGRGLIYEQYF. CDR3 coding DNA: TGTGCCACCAGCAGAGGTGGCAGGGGGCTGATCTACGAGCAGTACTTC.

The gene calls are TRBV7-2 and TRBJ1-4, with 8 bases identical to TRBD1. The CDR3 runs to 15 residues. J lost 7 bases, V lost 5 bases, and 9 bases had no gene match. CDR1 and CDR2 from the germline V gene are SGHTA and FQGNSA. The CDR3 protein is CASSHADRAGEKLFF. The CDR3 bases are TGTGCCAGCAGCCACGCGGACAGGGCTGGTGAAAAACTGTTTTTT.